Listed here are 31 T cell receptor beta chains from one sample, sequenced in a study of blood T cell repertoires in COVID-19. The assay was immunoSEQ multiplex PCR, and TCRdb's table has in-frame clones only and misses some. There are over 120,000 clones in the sample; more than 75% occur only once, and about 37% lies in the top ten. The sequencing sample was made of peripheral blood. The receptor source for this set is a man in his fifties or sixties who had recovered from COVID-19.

The DNA for the CDR3 is TGTGCCAGGAGCGGGGGGGCCAATGAGCAGTTCTTC. Translation gives CARSGGANEQFF. The chain carries TRBV12-1 and TRBJ2-1; the tabulated D call, TRBD2, remains unverified against the DNA. TRBV12-1 is a recognized pseudogene. The length of the CDR3 is 12 residues.

This clone was observed once. The rearrangement uses TRBV30 and TRBJ2-5, with TRBD2 identical over 9 bases. Trimming took 5 bases from V and 1 from J; bases not matched to a gene: 8. The CDR3 is 15 amino acids. Germline V CDR1 and CDR2: GTSNPN, SVGIG (reference sequence). The CDR3 loop is CAWEPVAGVQETQYF. DNA for the CDR3: TGTGCCTGGGAGCCGGTAGCGGGGGTCCAAGAGACCCAGTACTTC.

The chain joins TRBV7-2 to TRBJ2-4, with 8 bases fitting TRBD1. The CDR3 covers 15 residues. Per germline, CDR1 SGHTA and CDR2 FQGNSA. J lost 6 bases, V lost 4 bases, and 8 bases had no gene match. The CDR3 region is CASSSPKDRVNIQYF. Written as DNA, the CDR3 is TGTGCCAGCAGCTCCCCGAAGGACAGGGTAAACATTCAGTACTTC.

This rearrangement joins TRBV11-3 to TRBJ2-7; perhaps TRBD1 as D (6 bases). The CDR3 contains 14 residues. The V and J ends lost 5 bases and 7 bases respectively, with 18 bases between them. CDR1 is SGHNT, CDR2 YENEEA, per germline. Here the CDR3 reads CASSLGQTAREQYF. The CDR3 nucleotides read TGTGCCAGCAGCCTAGGACAGACGGCCAGAGAGCAGTACTTC. Based on the CDR3 plus reference TRBV11-3 and TRBJ2-7, the full variable domain is EAGVVQSPRYKIIEKKQPVAFWCNPISGHNTLYWYLQNLGQGPELLIRYENEEAVDDSQLPKDRFSAERLKGVDSTLKIQPAELGDSAVYLCASSLGQTAREQYFGPGTRLTVT.

The J gene is TRBJ1-1, the V gene TRBV4-3; TRBD1 matches 7 bases. Germline CDR1 and CDR2: LGHNA and YSLEER. Unmatched junction bases numbered 5, after V lost 5 bases and J lost 5 bases. The CDR3 spans 13 residues. CDR3 sequence reads: CASSSDRDTEAFF. CDR3 in DNA: TGCGCCAGCAGCTCCGACAGGGATACTGAAGCTTTCTTT.

This clone was found once. Written as DNA, the CDR3 is TGTGCCAGCAGCTTTTCTGAGGGCTATGGCTACACCTTC. The encoded protein is CASSFSEGYGYTF. The chain recombines TRBV7-2 with TRBJ1-2; no reliable D call. Germline V lookup: CDR1 SGHTA, CDR2 FQGNSA. This CDR3 is built from 13 residues. The V end was cut by 3 bases, the J end by 4 bases, with 9 bases between.

This rearrangement joins TRBV7-9 to TRBJ2-7, with TRBD2 as a possible D gene (6 bases). This CDR3 region has 14 residues. V was cut by 4 bases and J by 6 bases, with 16 bases left in between. CDR1 and CDR2 from the germline V gene are SEHNR and FQNEAQ (reference sequence). The CDR3 coding sequence is TGTGCCAGCAGCTCCGGGACTCCCATATCCGAGCAGTACTTC. It yields the protein CASSSGTPISEQYF.

The rearrangement uses TRBV5-1 and TRBJ1-2; D is possibly TRBD1 (5 bases). Trimming took off 3 bases at V and 1 base at J, with 13 bases between the two ends. The CDR3 is 15 amino acids. The V gene's germline CDR1 is SGHRS and CDR2 YFSETQ. For the CDR3, the DNA is TGCGCCAGCAGCTCCCGGGACTTTGATAACTATGGCTACACCTTC. Protein: CASSSRDFDNYGYTF.

The chain joins TRBV6-2 or TRBV6-3 to TRBJ2-5, with TRBD2 matching over 13 bases. Looked up from germline, CDR1 is MNHEY and CDR2 is SVGEGT. The CDR3 contains 21 residues. Trimming took 4 bases from V and 2 from J; bases not matched to a gene: 19. CDR3: CASSSLRLGLAGTTTQETQYF. The CDR3 bases are TGTGCCAGCAGTTCGCTACGCCTGGGACTAGCGGGGACAACTACACAAGAGACCCAGTACTTC.

The chain couples TRBV4-1 to TRBJ2-3, with D perhaps matching TRBD2 (6 bases). Per the germline V gene, CDR1 is MGHRA and CDR2 is YSYEKL. Trimming stripped 0 bases from V and 5 bases from J, with 12 bases between. The CDR3 sequence is 15 residues long. CDR3 protein: CASSQEPSVGDTQYF. CDR3 DNA sequence: TGCGCCAGCAGCCAAGAGCCTAGCGTGGGAGATACGCAGTATTTT.

In its sample, this clone was seen a few times. The rearrangement links TRBV20-1 to TRBJ1-5; 7 bases map to TRBD1. CDR1 DFQATT and CDR2 SNEGSKA come from the germline V gene (reference sequence). The length of the CDR3 is 16 residues. V trimming: 3 bases; J trimming: 2 bases; junction bases outside the gene matches: 10. CDR3 amino acids: CSASESGGYGNQPQHF. CDR3 nucleotides: TGCAGTGCTAGTGAATCAGGGGGGTATGGCAATCAGCCCCAGCATTTT.

This rearrangement joins TRBV25-1 to TRBJ2-5, with 8 bases matching TRBD2. Trimming took 3 bases from V and 4 from J; bases not matched to a gene: 7. Per the germline V gene, CDR1 is MGHDK and CDR2 is SYGVNS. The CDR3 has 15 residues. CDR3 in amino acids: CASSDWTSNTETQYF. The CDR3 region has the DNA TGTGCCAGCAGTGACTGGACTAGCAACACAGAGACCCAGTACTTC.

The rearrangement links TRBV6-1 to TRBJ2-7, with TRBD1 identical over 9 bases. This CDR3 has 17 amino acids. With V trimmed by 0 bases and J by 2 bases, 8 bases remained unmatched. The germline V gene has CDR1 MNHNS and CDR2 SASEGT. The CDR3 DNA follows: TGTGCCAGCAGTGAAGCGCTTGGGACAGGGTCTGCCTACGAGCAGTACTTC. Translation gives CASSEALGTGSAYEQYF.

The J gene is TRBJ2-5, the V gene TRBV13, with 12 positions matching TRBD2. J gave up 4 bases and V 4 bases, and 13 bases lay outside the gene matches. Germline CDR1 and CDR2: PRHDT and FYEKMQ (reference sequence). This CDR3 region has 18 residues. This CDR3 reads CASSSKGSTSGGGETQYF. The DNA of the CDR3 is TGTGCCAGCAGCTCCAAGGGATCGACTAGCGGGGGAGGAGAGACCCAGTACTTC.

This sequence joins TRBV2 and TRBJ2-3; 7 nucleotides align to TRBD1. The V segment lost 5 bases and the J segment 1 base; nucleotides outside the gene matches: 6. Germline CDR1 and CDR2: SNHLY and FYNNEI. This CDR3 region has 15 residues. CDR3: CASSRQGRGTDTQYF. CDR3 bases: TGTGCCAGCAGTAGACAGGGTCGGGGCACAGATACGCAGTATTTT.

The CDR3 protein is CSVAGSGTGDAYEQYF. CDR3 nucleotides: TGCAGCGTTGCGGGGTCCGGGACAGGGGATGCCTACGAGCAGTACTTC. The rearrangement joins TRBV29-1 to TRBJ2-7; 10 bases match TRBD1. V shed 4 bases and J 2 bases; nucleotides not matched to a gene: 11. CDR1 SQVTM and CDR2 ANQGSEA come from the germline V gene. The CDR3 spans 16 residues.

The chain joins TRBV6-2 or TRBV6-3 to TRBJ1-4; D unclear. Germline V gene sequence: CDR1 MNHEY, CDR2 SVGEGT. The CDR3 length is 16 residues. Between the trimmed V and J ends, which lost 6 bases and 0 bases, there was a span of 14 bases. DNA of the CDR3: TGTGCCAGCAGCCCCCATCGTACTGCAACTAATGAAAAACTGTTTTTT. This translates into CASSPHRTATNEKLFF.

The chain combines TRBV5-4 with TRBJ1-1, with no clear D. Germline assignment: CDR1 SGHNT and CDR2 YYREEE (reference sequence). The CDR3 is 13 residues long. Trimming stripped 0 bases from V and 1 base from J, with 4 bases between. CDR3 sequence: CASSLAENTEAFF. CDR3 nucleotides: TGTGCCAGCAGCTTGGCAGAGAACACTGAAGCTTTCTTT. Full variable domain (outside the CDR3, taken from reference TRBV5-4 and TRBJ1-1): ETGVTQSPTHLIKTRGQQVTLRCSSQSGHNTVSWYQQALGQGPQFIFQYYREEENGRGNFPPRFSGLQFPNYSSELNVNALELDDSALYLCASSLAENTEAFFGQGTRLTVV.

The V gene is TRBV21-1, the J gene TRBJ2-5; the D call in the table, TRBD2, was not verified against the DNA. TRBV21-1 is given as a pseudogene. There are 15 residues in the CDR3. The CDR3 loop reads CASSKTGEDSETQYF. CDR3 DNA sequence: TGTGCCAGCAGCAAAACGGGGGAAGATTCCGAGACCCAGTACTTC.

The chain carries TRBV2 and TRBJ1-1, with D maybe TRBD1 (5 bases). CDR1 is SNHLY, CDR2 FYNNEI, per germline. The CDR3 totals 12 residues. Trimming stripped 4 bases from V and 7 bases from J, with 10 bases between. CDR3 bases: TGTGCCAGCAGTGGGGACTCTGATGAAGCTTTCTTT. It translates to CASSGDSDEAFF.

The rearrangement links TRBV7-2 to TRBJ2-1, with 12 nucleotides matching TRBD2. Germline-derived CDR1 and CDR2 are SGHTA and FQGNSA. With 1 base clipped from V and 5 bases from J, the junction kept 0 bases outside the gene matches. This CDR3 contains 15 residues. CDR3 loop: CASSLGTSGDNEQFF. The CDR3 DNA is TGTGCCAGCAGCTTAGGGACTAGCGGGGACAATGAGCAGTTCTTC. The full variable domain, rest sourced from reference TRBV7-2 and TRBJ2-1, is GAGVSQSPSNKVTEKGKDVELRCDPISGHTALYWYRQSLGQGLEFLIYFQGNSAPDKSGLPSDRFSAERTGGSVSTLTIQRTQQEDSAVYLCASSLGTSGDNEQFFGPGTRLTVL.

The gene calls are TRBV24-1 and TRBJ2-3; TRBD1 aligns across 7 bases. The CDR3 consists of 13 residues. The ends lost 6 bases at V and 2 bases at J; junction bases unmatched: 1. CDR1 KGHDR and CDR2 SFDVKD come from the germline V gene. The CDR3 bases are TGTGCCACCAGTACAGGGGTCACAGATACGCAGTATTTT. Amino acid sequence: CATSTGVTDTQYF.

This chain connects TRBV10-2 to TRBJ2-2; 7 bases are shared with TRBD2. The V segment lost 5 bases and the J segment 7 bases; nucleotides outside the gene matches: 7. The CDR3 contains 14 residues. Per the germline V gene, CDR1 is WSHSY and CDR2 is SAAADI. CDR3 DNA sequence: TGCGCCAGCAGTCAAACTAGCGACGGCGGGGAGCTGTTTTTT. Protein: CASSQTSDGGELFF.

This sequence joins TRBV6-2 or TRBV6-3 and TRBJ2-1; 12 nucleotides line up with TRBD2. This CDR3 comprises 17 residues. The germline V gene has CDR1 MNHEY and CDR2 SVGEGT. J was trimmed by 0 bases and V by 2 bases; bases with no gene match: 2. The CDR3 region has the DNA TGTGCCAGCAGTTACCCTAGCGGGGGGGCCTCCTACAATGAGCAGTTCTTC. Protein sequence: CASSYPSGGASYNEQFF.

The CDR3 region is CSVGQGTGNTIYF. Here the CDR3 DNA reads TGCAGCGTGGGACAGGGGACTGGAAACACCATATATTTT. The chain links TRBV29-1 to TRBJ1-3; TRBD1 matches 10 bases. CDR1 is SQVTM and CDR2 is ANQGSEA in the germline V gene. This CDR3 is built from 13 residues. V shed 6 bases, J shed 2 bases, and the junction held 1 base outside the gene matches.

In its sample, this clone was seen once. The chain combines TRBV9 with TRBJ2-3; 8 bases agree with TRBD2. This CDR3 spans 16 amino acids. J lost 5 bases, V lost 0 bases, and 8 bases had no gene match. Germline lookup yields CDR1 SGDLS and CDR2 YYNGEE. CDR3 nucleotides: TGTGCCAGCAGCGTAGGGGGTAGCGGGGATAAAGATACGCAGTATTTT. It is translated as CASSVGGSGDKDTQYF.

This clone appeared a single time. The chain uses TRBV11-3 and TRBJ1-1; tentatively, D is TRBD1 (5 bases). CDR1 and CDR2 from the germline V gene are SGHNT and YENEEA. V was pared by 3 bases and J by 0 bases, with 8 bases between. The CDR3 loop spans 14 amino acids. The CDR3 nucleotides read TGTGCCAGCAGCTTTGGGGCAATGAACACTGAAGCTTTCTTT. Amino acids: CASSFGAMNTEAFF.

J is TRBJ1-2 and V is TRBV4-3, with D unresolved. V lost 0 bases, J lost 0 bases, and 11 bases lay in between. This CDR3 contains 16 residues. Per the germline V gene, CDR1 is LGHNA and CDR2 is YSLEER. CDR3 in DNA: TGCGCCAGCAGCCAAGAATGGGAGGCAGCTAACTATGGCTACACCTTC. It specifies CASSQEWEAANYGYTF.

This rearrangement joins TRBV11-2 to TRBJ2-7; D is unclear. V was pared by 0 bases and J by 5 bases, with 8 bases between. The CDR3 length is 13 residues. CDR1 and CDR2 (germline): SGHAT, FQNNGV. CDR3 loop: CASSLDSSNEQYF. CDR3 nucleotides: TGTGCCAGCAGCTTAGATAGCAGTAACGAGCAGTACTTC.

The V call is TRBV2, the J call TRBJ1-1; tentative D call: TRBD1 (6 bases). The CDR3 contains 16 residues. The germline gives CDR1 SNHLY, CDR2 FYNNEI. V lost 6 bases, J lost 8 bases, and 25 bases lay in between. In DNA form, the CDR3 reads TGTGCCAGCAGCGACCTTACCCTGGGGGGGCGAAAGGAAGCTTTCTTT. Amino acids: CASSDLTLGGRKEAFF. Using reference TRBV2 and TRBJ1-1 for the parts outside the CDR3, the full variable domain is EPEVTQTPSHQVTQMGQEVILRCVPISNHLYFYWYRQILGQKVEFLVSFYNNEISEKSEIFDDQFSVERPDGSNFTLKIRSTKLEDSAMYFCASSDLTLGGRKEAFFGQGTRLTVV.

The chain carries TRBV27 and TRBJ1-5, with TRBD1 matching 7 bases. Germline trimming cut 3 bases from V and 6 bases from J; bases unmatched to any gene: 5. From germline, CDR1 is MNHEY and CDR2 SMNVEV (reference sequence). CDR3 length: 14 residues. The CDR3 spells CASSFGQGVQPQHF. The CDR3 DNA reads as TGTGCCAGCAGTTTCGGTCAGGGGGTTCAGCCCCAGCATTTT.